This TCR beta chain was documented in a study of CD8 T cells in Susac syndrome. The study, taken as a whole, reports: The study recognized that its TCR sequencing and HLA analysis covered a relatively small number of individuals.

Worth noting for this clonotype: The target antigen is unknown.

Random hexamers were used to reverse transcribe 0.5 to 1 ug of RNA. An immunoSEQ multiplex PCR amplified TCR beta CDR3 over 54 Vbeta and 13 Jbeta. One entry per CDR3 protein, called by TCRdb with MiXCR from the immunoSEQ multiplex PCR reads. The data show about 240,000 distinct CDR3 sequences, roughly 95% seen once. Deletions cut 4 bases from V and 9 bases from J, with 12 bases between. The CDR3 contains 12 residues. CDR1 and CDR2 from the germline V gene are SGHTS and YDEGEE. CD8+ and CD4+ blood T cells underwent TCR beta sequencing. This TCR was sampled from a human donor with Susac syndrome. This chain joins TRBV5-8 and TRBJ2-3; D may match TRBD1 or TRBD2 (5 bases each). The sample consisted of CD4+ T cells from PBMCs. The CDR3 sequence: CASSRTGQTQYF. The CDR3 DNA follows: TGTGCCAGCAGCAGAACGGGGCAGACGCAGTATTTT. The variable domain in full, completed from reference TRBV5-8 and TRBJ2-3, reads EAGVTQSPTHLIKTRGQQATLRCSPISGHTSVYWYQQALGLGLQFLLWYDEGEERNRGNFPPRFSGRQFPNYSSELNVNALELEDSALYLCASSRTGQTQYFGPGTRLTVL.